Below, 19 T cell receptor beta chains from the same sample are listed, as sequenced in a study of human T cells and chemical hapten exposure. Time point given: patch test 1, 2 weeks after DPC sensitization. Treatment defined: therapeutic diphenylcyclopropenone sensitization with weekly scalp DPC. TCRdb used MiXCR to reprocess the RACE reads, holding one entry per CDR3 protein. The repertoire holds around 340,000 distinct CDR3 sequences, roughly 6.9% seen once, with 8% to 9% in the top ten. This sample comprised whole blood, obtained in connection with sensitization to the hapten diphenylcyclopropenone (DPC). The receptors stem from a woman between 18 and 30 years old with alopecia areata. Some clones in this sample may be carry-over from other donors' samples.

This clonotype was observed a handful of times. V gene TRBV14 combines with J gene TRBJ1-5; possibly TRBD1 for D (5 bases). The ends were cut back, 4 bases at V and 2 bases at J, with 12 bases in the middle. This CDR3 has 15 amino acids. CDR1 and CDR2 (germline): SGHDN, FVKESK. The CDR3 coding sequence is TGTGCCAGCAGCCCGGGACCCGCTGGCAATCAGCCCCAGCATTTT. Residues: CASSPGPAGNQPQHF.

This chain connects TRBV4-2 to TRBJ1-1, with 7 positions matching TRBD1. The CDR3 contains 15 residues. The ends lost 3 bases at V and 4 bases at J; junction bases unmatched: 8. From germline, CDR1 is LGHNA and CDR2 YNFKEQ. The CDR3 nucleotides read TGTGCCAGCAGCCATCGACAGGGAGGGGGCACTGAAGCTTTCTTT. Its translation is CASSHRQGGGTEAFF.

The DNA for the CDR3 is TGTGCCAGCAGTTACTCCGGACAGGGCCAAGGCTACACCTTC. It encodes CASSYSGQGQGYTF. The chain uses TRBV6-5 and TRBJ1-2; 8 nucleotides align to TRBD1. CDR1 is MNHEY and CDR2 is SVGAGI in the germline V gene. The trim removed 0 bases at V and 8 bases at J, leaving 5 bases unmatched. CDR3 length: 14 amino acids.

This clonotype turned up a few times. J is TRBJ2-3 and V is TRBV7-9; unclear D gene. Trimming shortened V by 7 bases and J by 1 base, and 21 bases separated the two germline ends. Germline-derived CDR1 and CDR2 are SEHNR and FQNEAQ (reference sequence). CDR3 size: 17 residues. DNA for the CDR3: TGTGCCAGCACCCGAACTCTCCGGCGTCCGGGCACAGATACGCAGTATTTT. Its protein product is CASTRTLRRPGTDTQYF.

This clonotype appeared many times. The DNA for the CDR3 is TGTGCCAGCGGACAGGGCAGGACCCGCACAGATACGCAGTATTTT. Its translation is CASGQGRTRTDTQYF. The chain joins TRBV6-6 to TRBJ2-3, with 8 bases aligning to TRBD1. The V segment lost 8 bases and the J segment 1 base; nucleotides outside the gene matches: 8. Germline values: CDR1 MNHNY, CDR2 SVGAGI (reference sequence). CDR3 length: 15 amino acids.

This clonotype was detected only a few times. This chain uses TRBV6-1 with TRBJ2-3; D remains ambiguous. V lost 6 bases to trimming and J lost 2 bases, with 18 bases between them. This CDR3 has 16 amino acids. The V gene's germline CDR1 is MNHNS and CDR2 SASEGT. The CDR3 here is CASRYGPHTTTDTQYF. The CDR3 coding sequence is TGTGCCAGCAGATATGGACCCCACACGACCACAGATACGCAGTATTTT.

This clonotype turned up a few times. The chain combines TRBV4-1 with TRBJ1-2; unclear D gene. This CDR3 contains 16 residues. Trimming shortened V by 1 base and J by 3 bases, and 15 bases separated the two germline ends. From germline, CDR1 is MGHRA and CDR2 YSYEKL. CDR3 nucleotide sequence: TGCGCCAGCAGCCAAGCCGTTCGACGGAGTGACTATGGCTACACCTTC. Translated, it gives CASSQAVRRSDYGYTF.

The DNA for the CDR3 is TGTGCCAGCAGCCCGGACCCCCAGGCCTTTTATAATTCACCCCTCCACTTT. This gives the protein CASSPDPQAFYNSPLHF. The V call is TRBV7-6, the J call TRBJ1-6; no clear D gene. The germline V gene has CDR1 SGHVS and CDR2 FNYEAQ. The germline V and J ends were trimmed by 5 bases and 4 bases, with 18 bases remaining between them. This CDR3 comprises 17 residues.

In DNA form, the CDR3 reads TGTGCCAGATCAACAGGTGCCCAAGAGACCCAGTACTTC. Translation: CARSTGAQETQYF. This chain joins TRBV2 and TRBJ2-5; D might be TRBD1 (5 bases). CDR1 SNHLY and CDR2 FYNNEI come from the germline V gene. The CDR3 is made up of 13 amino acids. The ends were cut back, 9 bases at V and 1 base at J, with 12 bases in the middle.

Written as DNA, the CDR3 is TGTGCCAGCAGCCACAGGGCACCTAATGAAAAACTGTTTTTT. This codes for CASSHRAPNEKLFF. The chain employs TRBV6-5 and TRBJ1-4; D possibly corresponds to TRBD1 (6 bases). The V and J ends lost 6 bases and 3 bases respectively, with 11 bases between them. The CDR3 has 14 residues. The germline CDR1 and CDR2 sequences are MNHEY and SVGAGI.

The rearrangement links TRBV5-4 to TRBJ1-2; D possibly corresponds to TRBD1 (5 bases). This CDR3 is built from 13 residues. V was cut by 4 bases and J by 4 bases, with 11 bases left in between. Per the germline V gene, CDR1 is SGHNT and CDR2 is YYREEE (reference sequence). CDR3 residues: CASSIWDFYGYTF. The DNA of the CDR3 is TGTGCCAGCAGCATATGGGACTTCTATGGCTACACCTTC.

This clonotype showed up just a few times. The rearrangement links TRBV7-9 to TRBJ1-1; D gene ambiguous. Trimming took off 5 bases at V and 5 bases at J, with 6 bases between the two ends. The CDR3 sequence is 11 residues long. Germline V gives CDR1 SEHNR, CDR2 FQNEAQ (reference sequence). CDR3 region: CASSPRTEAFF. In DNA, the CDR3 is TGTGCCAGCAGCCCCAGGACTGAAGCTTTCTTT.

The chain recombines TRBV15 with TRBJ1-2; no clear D gene. The CDR3 consists of 15 residues. With 0 bases removed from V and 3 bases from J, the gap between germline ends came to 11 bases. Per the germline V gene, CDR1 is LNHNV and CDR2 is YYDKDF (reference sequence). The DNA of the CDR3 is TGTGCCACCAGCAGAGATGGGTCCGCGGACTATGGCTACACCTTC. It codes for CATSRDGSADYGYTF.

This clonotype was counted between two and nine times. The V gene is TRBV29-1, the J gene TRBJ1-1; 7 bases agree with TRBD1. The germline V gene has CDR1 SQVTM and CDR2 ANQGSEA. Losses at the gene ends were 6 bases for V and 2 bases for J; bases not matched to a gene: 12. The CDR3 has 15 amino acids. The chain's CDR3 is CSVGARQGINTEAFF. CDR3 DNA: TGCAGCGTCGGGGCTCGACAGGGAATAAACACTGAAGCTTTCTTT.

This clonotype was observed a handful of times. This chain connects TRBV6-5 to TRBJ2-5; a weak D match, TRBD2 (6 bases). Germline CDR1 is MNHEY and CDR2 is SVGAGI. V gave up 3 bases and J gave up 2 bases, with 16 bases separating them. The CDR3 spans 16 residues. CDR3 sequence reads: CASSYLSGDLQETQYF. For the CDR3, the DNA is TGTGCCAGCAGTTATCTTTCGGGGGACTTGCAAGAGACCCAGTACTTC.

This clonotype was seen a handful of times. V is TRBV6-1 and J is TRBJ2-7; no definite D call. The CDR3 covers 15 residues. Per the germline V gene, CDR1 is MNHNS and CDR2 is SASEGT. Trimming left V 0 bases short and J 0 bases short, with 9 bases between. The CDR3 nucleotides read TGTGCCAGCAGTGAAGCGCCCAGTAGCTCCTACGAGCAGTACTTC. It is translated as CASSEAPSSSYEQYF.

This clonotype was recorded at least ten times. This rearrangement joins TRBV2 to TRBJ1-1; D gene unclear. The CDR3 is made up of 11 amino acids. V was clipped by 4 bases and J by 8 bases, with 8 bases between them. The germline V gene has CDR1 SNHLY and CDR2 FYNNEI. CDR3 nucleotides: TGTGCCAGCAGTGCGACGGCCGAAGCTTTCTTT. Translated: CASSATAEAFF.

The V and J genes are TRBV6-2 or TRBV6-3 and TRBJ1-5; D possibly corresponds to TRBD1 (5 bases). Deletions cut 6 bases from V and 4 bases from J, with 7 bases between. CDR1 and CDR2 from the germline V gene are MNHEY and SVGEGT. The CDR3 has 12 residues. The CDR3, as DNA: TGTGCCAGCAGGTGGGGGAATCAGCCCCAGCATTTT. Protein sequence: CASRWGNQPQHF.

This clonotype showed up many times. V is TRBV3-1 and J is TRBJ2-1; no definite D call. The CDR3 length is 16 residues. With 3 bases removed from V and 1 base from J, the gap between germline ends came to 13 bases. The germline CDR1 and CDR2 sequences are LGHDT and YNNKEL (reference sequence). For the CDR3, the DNA is TGTGCCAGCAGCCACCTTCAACTTGTATCCTACAATGAGCAGTTCTTC. Protein sequence: CASSHLQLVSYNEQFF.